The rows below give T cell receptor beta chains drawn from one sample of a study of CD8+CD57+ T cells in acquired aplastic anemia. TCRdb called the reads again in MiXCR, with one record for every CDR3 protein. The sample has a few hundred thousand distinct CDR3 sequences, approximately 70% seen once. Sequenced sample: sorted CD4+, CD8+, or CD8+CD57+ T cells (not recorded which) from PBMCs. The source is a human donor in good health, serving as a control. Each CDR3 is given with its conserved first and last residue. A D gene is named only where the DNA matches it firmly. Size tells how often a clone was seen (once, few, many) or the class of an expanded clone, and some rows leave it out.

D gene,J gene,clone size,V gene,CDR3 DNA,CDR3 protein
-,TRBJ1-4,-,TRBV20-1,TGCAGTGCTAGAGGGGGGGGCTACGAGCAAAAACTGTTTTTT,CSARGGGYEQKLFF
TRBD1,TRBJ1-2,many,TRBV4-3,TGCGCCAGCAGCCAAGAGGTGAGCAGGGGGCAAGACTATGGCTACACCTTC,CASSQEVSRGQDYGYTF
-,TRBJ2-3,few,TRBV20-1,TGCAGTGCCATAAATGTGGGGACCACAGATACGCAGTATTTT,CSAINVGTTDTQYF
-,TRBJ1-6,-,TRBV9,TGTGCCAGCAGTTACGGCAGGGGCTATAACGAGCCCCTCCACTTT,CASSYGRGYNEPLHF
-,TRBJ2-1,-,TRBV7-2,TGTGCCAGCAGCTGGACGGGGGTCGGTGAGCAGTTCTTC,CASSWTGVGEQFF
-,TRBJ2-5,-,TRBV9,TGTGCCAGCAGCGCGGGTTTGACAGGCGAGACCCAGTACTTC,CASSAGLTGETQYF
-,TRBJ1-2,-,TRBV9,TGTGCCAGCAGCGTACAGGGGAGGGCGTTAGGCTATGGCTACACCTTT,CASSVQGRALGYGYTF
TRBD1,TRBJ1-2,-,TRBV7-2,TGTGCCAGCAGCTTTCGCGACAGGGCGAATTCACCCCTCACCTTC,CASSFRDRANSPLTF
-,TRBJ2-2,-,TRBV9,TGTGCCAGCAGCGGCATGGTGGGGGCGGACACTGAAGTGTTTTTT,CASSGMVGADTEVFF
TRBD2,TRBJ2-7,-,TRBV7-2,TGTGCCAGCAGCGAACCGAGCGGGGAGCGATTAATCGAGCAGTACTTC,CASSEPSGERLIEQYF
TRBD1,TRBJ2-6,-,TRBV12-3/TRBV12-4,TGTGCCAGCAGAACCGGGACAGGTCTGTCCGGGGCCAACGTCCTGACTTTC,CASRTGTGLSGANVLTF
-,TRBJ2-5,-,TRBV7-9,TGTGCCAGTTTCCGGGACACCTACAATGAGCAGTTCTTCCAGTACTTC,CASFRDTYNEQFFQYF